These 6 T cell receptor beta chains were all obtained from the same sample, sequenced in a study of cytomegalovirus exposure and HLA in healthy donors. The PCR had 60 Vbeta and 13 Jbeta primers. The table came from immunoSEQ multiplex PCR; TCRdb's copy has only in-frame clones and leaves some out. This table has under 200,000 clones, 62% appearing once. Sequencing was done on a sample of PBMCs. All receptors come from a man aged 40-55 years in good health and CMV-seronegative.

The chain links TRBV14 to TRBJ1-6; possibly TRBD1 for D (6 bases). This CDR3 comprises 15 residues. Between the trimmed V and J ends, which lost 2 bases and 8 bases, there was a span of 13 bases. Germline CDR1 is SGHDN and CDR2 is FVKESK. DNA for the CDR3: TGTGCCAGCAGCCAAACGACAGGACGCTATTCACCCCTCCACTTT. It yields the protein CASSQTTGRYSPLHF.

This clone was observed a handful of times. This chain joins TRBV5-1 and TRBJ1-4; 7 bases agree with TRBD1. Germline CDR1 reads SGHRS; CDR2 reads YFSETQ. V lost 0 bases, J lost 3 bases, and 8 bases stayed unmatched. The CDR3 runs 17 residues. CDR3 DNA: TGCGCCAGCAGCTTGGGTAGGGGGCCCCTTTCTAATGAAAAACTGTTTTTT. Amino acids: CASSLGRGPLSNEKLFF.

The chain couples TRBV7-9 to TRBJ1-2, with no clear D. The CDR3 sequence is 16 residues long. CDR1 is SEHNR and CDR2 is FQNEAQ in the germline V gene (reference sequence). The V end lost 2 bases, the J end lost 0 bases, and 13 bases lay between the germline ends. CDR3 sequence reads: CASSLLTGSSNYGYTF. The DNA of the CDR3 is TGTGCCAGCAGCTTACTAACGGGATCCTCTAACTATGGCTACACCTTC.

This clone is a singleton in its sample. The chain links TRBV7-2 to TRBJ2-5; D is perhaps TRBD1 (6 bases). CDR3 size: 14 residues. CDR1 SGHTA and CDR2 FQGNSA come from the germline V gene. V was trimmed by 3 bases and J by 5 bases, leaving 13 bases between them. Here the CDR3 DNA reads TGTGCCAGCAGCTTTTACAGGGTTTCTGAGACCCAGTACTTC. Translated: CASSFYRVSETQYF.

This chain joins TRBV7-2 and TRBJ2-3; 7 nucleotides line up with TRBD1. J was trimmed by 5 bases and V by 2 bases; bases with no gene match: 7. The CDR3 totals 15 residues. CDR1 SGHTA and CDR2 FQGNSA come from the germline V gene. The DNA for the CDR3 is TGTGCCAGCAGCTTAACCAACAGGGGAAAAGATACGCAGTATTTT. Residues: CASSLTNRGKDTQYF.

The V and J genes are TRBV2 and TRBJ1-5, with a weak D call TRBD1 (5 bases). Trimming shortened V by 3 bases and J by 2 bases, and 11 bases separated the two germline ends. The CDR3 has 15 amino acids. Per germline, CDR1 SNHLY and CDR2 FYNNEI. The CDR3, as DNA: TGTGCCAGCAGTGACTGGGGAGGGGGCAATCAGCCCCAGCATTTT. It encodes CASSDWGGGNQPQHF.